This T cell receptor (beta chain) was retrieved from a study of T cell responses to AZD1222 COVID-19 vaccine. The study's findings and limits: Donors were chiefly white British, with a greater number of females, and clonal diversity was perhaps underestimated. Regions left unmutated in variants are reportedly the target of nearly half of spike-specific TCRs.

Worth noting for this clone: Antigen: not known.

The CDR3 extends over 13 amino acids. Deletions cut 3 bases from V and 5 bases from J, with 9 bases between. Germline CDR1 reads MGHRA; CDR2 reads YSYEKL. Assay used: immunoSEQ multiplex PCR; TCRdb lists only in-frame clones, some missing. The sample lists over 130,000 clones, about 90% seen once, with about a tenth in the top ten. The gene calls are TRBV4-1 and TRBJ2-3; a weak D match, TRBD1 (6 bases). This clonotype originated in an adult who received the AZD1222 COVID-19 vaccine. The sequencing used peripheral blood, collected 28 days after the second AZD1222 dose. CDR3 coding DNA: TGCGCCAGCAGCCAGGGACAATTAGATACGCAGTATTTT. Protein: CASSQGQLDTQYF.